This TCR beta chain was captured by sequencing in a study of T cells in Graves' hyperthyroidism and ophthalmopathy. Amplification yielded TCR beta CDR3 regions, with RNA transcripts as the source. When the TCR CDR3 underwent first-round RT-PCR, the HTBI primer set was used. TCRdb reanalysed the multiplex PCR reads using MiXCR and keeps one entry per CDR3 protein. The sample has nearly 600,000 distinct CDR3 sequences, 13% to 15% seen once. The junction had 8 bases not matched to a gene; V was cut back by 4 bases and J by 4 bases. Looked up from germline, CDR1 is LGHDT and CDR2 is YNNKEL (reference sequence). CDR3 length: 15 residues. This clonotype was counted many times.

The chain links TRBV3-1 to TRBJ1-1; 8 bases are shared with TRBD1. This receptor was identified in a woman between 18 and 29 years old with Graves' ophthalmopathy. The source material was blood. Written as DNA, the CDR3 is TGTGCCAGCAGCCGTAGGACAGGGTGGAGCACTGAAGCTTTCTTT. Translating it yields CASSRRTGWSTEAFF.